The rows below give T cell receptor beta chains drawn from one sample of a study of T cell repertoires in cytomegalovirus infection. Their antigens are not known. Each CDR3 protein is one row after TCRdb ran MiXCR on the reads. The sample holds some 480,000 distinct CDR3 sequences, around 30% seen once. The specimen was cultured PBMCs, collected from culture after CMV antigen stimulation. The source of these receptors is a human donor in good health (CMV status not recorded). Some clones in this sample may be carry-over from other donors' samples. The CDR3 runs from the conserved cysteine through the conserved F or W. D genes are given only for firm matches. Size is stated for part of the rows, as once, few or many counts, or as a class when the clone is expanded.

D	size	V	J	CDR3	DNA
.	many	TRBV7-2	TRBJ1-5	CASSLGGQEHQPQHF	TGTGCCAGCAGCTTAGGAGGGCAGGAACACCAGCCCCAGCATTTT
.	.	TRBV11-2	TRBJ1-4	CASSFVGGQKLFF	TGTGCCAGCAGCTTCGTCGGGGGGCAAAAACTGTTTTTT
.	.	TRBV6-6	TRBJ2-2	CASIRGQGTGELFF	TGTGCCAGCATCCGCGGCCAGGGGACGGGGGAGCTGTTTTTT
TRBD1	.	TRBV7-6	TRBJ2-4	CASSEKGQKNIQYF	TGTGCCAGCAGCGAGAAGGGACAGAAAAACATTCAGTACTTC
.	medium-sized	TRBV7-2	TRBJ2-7	CASRPALGGTYEQYF	TGTGCCAGCAGACCCGCCCTCGGCGGGACCTACGAGCAGTACTTC
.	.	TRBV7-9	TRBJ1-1	CASSLVLGAAEAFF	TGTGCCAGCAGCTTAGTTCTGGGGGCCGCTGAAGCTTTCTTT
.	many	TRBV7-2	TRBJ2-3	CASSLFGGPGDTQYF	TGTGCCAGCAGCTTATTTGGAGGGCCTGGGGATACGCAGTATTTT
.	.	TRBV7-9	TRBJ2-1	CASRKAGWGANEQFF	TGTGCCAGCAGAAAGGCGGGGTGGGGGGCCAATGAGCAGTTCTTC
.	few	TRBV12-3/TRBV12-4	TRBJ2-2	CASRNLAENTGELFF	TGTGCCAGCAGAAACCTGGCGGAGAACACCGGGGAGCTGTTTTTT
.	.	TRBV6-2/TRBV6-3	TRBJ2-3	CASRPRGDTQYF	TGTGCCAGCAGGCCGCGGGGTGATACGCAGTATTTT
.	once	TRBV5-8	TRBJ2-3	CASSLAVPRTDTQYF	TGTGCCAGCAGCTTGGCGGTGCCCCGCACAGATACGCAGTATTTT
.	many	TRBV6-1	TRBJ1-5	CASSRSGGNQPQHF	TGTGCCAGCAGTCGCTCGGGGGGCAATCAGCCCCAGCATTTT
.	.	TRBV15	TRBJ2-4	CATSKWGSPDAKNIQYF	TGTGCCACCAGCAAGTGGGGTTCCCCCGATGCCAAAAACATTCAGTACTTC
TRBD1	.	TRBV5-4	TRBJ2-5	CASSQWTGGLETQYF	TGTGCCAGCAGCCAGTGGACAGGGGGCTTGGAGACCCAGTACTTC
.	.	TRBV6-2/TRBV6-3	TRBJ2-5	CASSYYAGETQYF	TGTGCCAGCAGTTACTACGCGGGAGAGACCCAGTACTTC
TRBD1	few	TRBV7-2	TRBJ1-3	CASSLKTGGNSGNTIYF	TGTGCCAGCAGCCTAAAGACAGGGGGGAACTCTGGAAACACCATATATTTT
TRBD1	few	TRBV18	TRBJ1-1	CASSPLTGARGTEAFF	TGTGCCAGCTCACCATTAACAGGGGCCCGGGGCACTGAAGCTTTCTTT
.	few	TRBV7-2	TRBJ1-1	CASSLTPLGTEAFF	TGTGCCAGCAGCTTAACCCCATTAGGGACTGAAGCTTTCTTT
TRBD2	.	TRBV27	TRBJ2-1	CASSLSWASGSPGEQFF	TGTGCCAGCAGTTTATCTTGGGCTAGCGGGAGTCCAGGGGAGCAGTTCTTC
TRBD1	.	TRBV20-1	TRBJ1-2	CSAFGTDKNYGYTF	TGCAGTGCATTCGGGACAGACAAAAACTATGGCTACACCTTC
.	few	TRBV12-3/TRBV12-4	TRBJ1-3	CASRLPGHYSGNTIYF	TGTGCCAGCAGGCTACCGGGACACTACTCTGGAAACACCATATATTTT
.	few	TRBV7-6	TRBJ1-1	CASSLGASEAFF	TGTGCCAGCAGCCTAGGGGCTTCTGAAGCTTTCTTT
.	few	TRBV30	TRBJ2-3	CAWSVLLDTQYF	TGTGCCTGGAGTGTATTACTCGATACGCAGTATTTT
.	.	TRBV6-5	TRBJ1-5	CASSNPGGQPQHF	TGTGCCAGCAGCAATCCCGGGGGGCAGCCCCAGCATTTT
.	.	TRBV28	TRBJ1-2	CASSSVQVDGYTF	TGTGCCAGCAGTAGTGTCCAGGTAGATGGCTACACCTTC
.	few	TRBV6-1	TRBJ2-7	CASTGWGRSYEQYF	TGTGCCAGCACCGGCTGGGGCAGGTCCTACGAGCAGTACTTC
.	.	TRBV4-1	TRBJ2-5	CASSQEGGDTETQYF	TGCGCCAGCAGCCAAGAGGGGGGCGATACGGAGACCCAGTACTTC
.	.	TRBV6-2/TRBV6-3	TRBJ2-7	CASRPGTTYEQYF	TGTGCCAGCAGACCCGGGACAACCTACGAGCAGTACTTC
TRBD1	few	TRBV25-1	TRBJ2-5	CASDPGGSRETQYF	TGTGCCAGCGATCCAGGGGGATCCCGAGAGACCCAGTACTTC
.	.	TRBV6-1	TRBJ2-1	CASRGADVSSYNEQLF	TGTGCCAGCAGGGGGGCGGACGTCAGCTCCTACAATGAGCAGTTATTC
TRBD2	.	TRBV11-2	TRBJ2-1	CASSRASGRAFYNEQFF	TGTGCCAGCAGCCGGGCGAGCGGGAGGGCCTTCTACAATGAGCAGTTCTTC
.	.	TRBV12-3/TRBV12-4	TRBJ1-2	CASSWLAKYGYTF	TGTGCCAGCAGTTGGTTAGCAAAATATGGCTACACCTTC
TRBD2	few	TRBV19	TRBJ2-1	CASGRAGWEQFF	TGTGCCAGCGGGAGGGCCGGCTGGGAGCAGTTCTTC
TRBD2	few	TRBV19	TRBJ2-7	CASSSLGLAGEDEQYF	TGTGCCAGTAGTTCCCTGGGGTTAGCGGGAGAGGACGAGCAGTACTTC
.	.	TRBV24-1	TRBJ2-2	CATSDLEGIGELFF	TGTGCCACCAGTGATTTGGAGGGAATCGGGGAGCTGTTTTTT
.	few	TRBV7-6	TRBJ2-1	CASSLAAALVEQFF	TGTGCCAGCAGCTTAGCGGCAGCCCTAGTTGAGCAGTTCTTC
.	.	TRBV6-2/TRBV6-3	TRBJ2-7	CASQLLPVHEQYF	TGTGCCAGCCAGCTCTTGCCCGTGCACGAGCAGTACTTC
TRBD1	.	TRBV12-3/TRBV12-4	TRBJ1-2	CASSEDRPYSIF	TGTGCCAGCAGTGAGGACAGGCCCTATTCAATCTTC
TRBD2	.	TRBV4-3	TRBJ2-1	CASSQYASGSSKNEQFF	TGCGCCAGCAGCCAATACGCTAGCGGGAGTAGTAAGAATGAGCAGTTCTTC
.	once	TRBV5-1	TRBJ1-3	CASSLGLGGTGNTIYF	TGCGCCAGCAGCTTGGGATTGGGAGGAACTGGAAACACCATATATTTT
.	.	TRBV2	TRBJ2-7	CASSSASDPYEQYF	TGTGCCAGCAGTTCGGCCAGCGACCCCTACGAGCAGTACTTC
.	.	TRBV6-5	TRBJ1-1	CASSYGGSNTEAFF	TGTGCCAGCAGTTACGGAGGGTCGAACACTGAAGCTTTCTTT
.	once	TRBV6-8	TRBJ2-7	CASSYSSGGVTSEQYF	TGTGCCAGCAGTTACTCGAGCGGCGGGGTGACGTCCGAGCAGTACTTC
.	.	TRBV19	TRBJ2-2	CASSTLTGWAGELFF	TGTGCCAGTAGTACTTTGACAGGTTGGGCCGGGGAGCTGTTTTTT
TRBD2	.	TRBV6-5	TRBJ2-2	CASGRAPFRTGELFF	TGTGCCAGCGGGAGGGCCCCCTTTCGCACCGGGGAGCTGTTTTTT
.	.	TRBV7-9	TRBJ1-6	CASTPDSYNSPLHF	TGTGCCAGCACCCCGGACTCCTATAATTCACCCCTCCACTTT
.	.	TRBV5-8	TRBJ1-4	CASSLWVQGTRELFF	TGTGCCAGCAGCTTGTGGGTGCAGGGCACCCGGGAACTGTTTTTT
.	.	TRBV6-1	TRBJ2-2	CASSYGLDTGELFF	TGTGCCAGCAGTTATGGACTCGACACCGGGGAGCTGTTTTTT
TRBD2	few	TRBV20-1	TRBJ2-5	CSGFSGVRETQYF	TGCAGTGGGTTTAGCGGGGTGCGAGAGACCCAGTACTTC
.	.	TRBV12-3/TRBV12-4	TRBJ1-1	CASSFLGRRNTEAFF	TGTGCCAGCAGTTTTTTAGGCAGGAGGAACACTGAAGCTTTCTTT
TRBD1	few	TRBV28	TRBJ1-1	CASSGDRGLMNTEAFF	TGTGCCAGCAGTGGGGACAGGGGCTTAATGAACACTGAAGCTTTCTTT
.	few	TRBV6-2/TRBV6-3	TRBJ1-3	CASSYLPGPGNTIYF	TGTGCCAGCAGTTACCTGCCGGGACCAGGAAACACCATATATTTT
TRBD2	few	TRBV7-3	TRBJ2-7	CASSLEAGLAETYEQYF	TGTGCCAGCAGCTTAGAGGCGGGGCTAGCGGAAACCTACGAGCAGTACTTC
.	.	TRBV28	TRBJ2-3	CASSGPGSLDTQYF	TGTGCCAGCAGTGGACCGGGATCCTTGGATACGCAGTATTTT
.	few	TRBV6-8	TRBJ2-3	CASSPIRTPNTDTQYF	TGTGCCAGCAGTCCAATTCGGACCCCCAACACAGATACGCAGTATTTT
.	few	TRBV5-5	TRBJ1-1	CASSLGGGILNTEAFF	TGTGCCAGCAGCTTGGGAGGGGGGATCCTGAACACTGAAGCTTTCTTT